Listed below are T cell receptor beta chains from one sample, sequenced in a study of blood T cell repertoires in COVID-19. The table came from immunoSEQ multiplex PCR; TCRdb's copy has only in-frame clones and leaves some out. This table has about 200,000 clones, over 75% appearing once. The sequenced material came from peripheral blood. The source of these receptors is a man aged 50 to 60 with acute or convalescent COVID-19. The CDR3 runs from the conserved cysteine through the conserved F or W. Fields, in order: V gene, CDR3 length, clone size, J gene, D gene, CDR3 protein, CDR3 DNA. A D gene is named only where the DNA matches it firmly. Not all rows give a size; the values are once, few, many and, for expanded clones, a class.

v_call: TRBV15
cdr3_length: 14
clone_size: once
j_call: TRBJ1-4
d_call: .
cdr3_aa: CAAAGGAGNEKLFF
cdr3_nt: TGTGCCGCTGCTGGGGGGGCGGGGAATGAAAAACTGTTTTTT

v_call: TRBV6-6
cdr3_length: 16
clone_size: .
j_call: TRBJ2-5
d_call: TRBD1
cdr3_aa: CASSNPGTGMAETQYF
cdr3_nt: TGTGCCAGCAGTAACCCCGGGACAGGGATGGCAGAGACCCAGTACTTC

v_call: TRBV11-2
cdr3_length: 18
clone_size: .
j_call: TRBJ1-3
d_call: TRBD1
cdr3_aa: CASSSKTTGDRPGNTIYF
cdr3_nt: TGTGCCAGCAGCTCCAAAACGACAGGGGACCGCCCTGGAAACACCATATATTTT

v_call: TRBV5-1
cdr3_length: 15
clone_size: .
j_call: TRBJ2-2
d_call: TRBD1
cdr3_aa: CASSLRDRRTGELFF
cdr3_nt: TGCGCCAGCAGCCTTCGGGACAGAAGGACCGGGGAGCTGTTTTTT

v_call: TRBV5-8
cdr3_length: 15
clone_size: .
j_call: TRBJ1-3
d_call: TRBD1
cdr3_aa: CASSKQGDSGNTIYF
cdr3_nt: TGTGCCAGCAGCAAGCAGGGGGACTCTGGAAACACCATATATTTT

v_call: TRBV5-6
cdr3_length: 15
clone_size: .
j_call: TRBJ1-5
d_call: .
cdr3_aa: CASSFAGGVGQPQHF
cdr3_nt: TGTGCCAGCAGCTTTGCTGGGGGGGTGGGTCAGCCCCAGCATTTT

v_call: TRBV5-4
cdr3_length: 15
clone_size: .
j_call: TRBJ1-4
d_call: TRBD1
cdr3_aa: CASSGTGAANEKLFF
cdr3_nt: TGTGCCAGCAGCGGGACAGGGGCCGCAAATGAAAAACTGTTTTTT

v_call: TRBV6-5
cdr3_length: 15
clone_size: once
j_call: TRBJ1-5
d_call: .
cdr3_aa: CASSRGGLGNQPQHF
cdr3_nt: TGTGCCAGCAGCCGAGGGGGATTAGGGAATCAGCCCCAGCATTTT

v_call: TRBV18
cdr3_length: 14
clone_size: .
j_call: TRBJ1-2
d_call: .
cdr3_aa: CASSPGQNNYGYTF
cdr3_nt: TGTGCCAGCTCACCAGGCCAGAATAACTATGGCTACACCTTC

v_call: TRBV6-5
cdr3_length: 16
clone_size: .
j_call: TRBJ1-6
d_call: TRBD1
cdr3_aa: CASSYYPPTGSSPLHF
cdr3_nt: TGTGCCAGCAGTTACTACCCCCCGACAGGGTCCTCACCCCTCCACTTT

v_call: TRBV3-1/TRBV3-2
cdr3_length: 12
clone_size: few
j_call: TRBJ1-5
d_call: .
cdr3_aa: CASSPPGGIQHF
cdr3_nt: TGTGCCAGCAGCCCCCCGGGGGGGATCCAGCATTTT

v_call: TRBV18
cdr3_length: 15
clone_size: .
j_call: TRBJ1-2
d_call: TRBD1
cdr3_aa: CASSPTGETNYGYTF
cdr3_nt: TGTGCCAGCTCACCGACAGGGGAGACTAACTATGGCTACACCTTC

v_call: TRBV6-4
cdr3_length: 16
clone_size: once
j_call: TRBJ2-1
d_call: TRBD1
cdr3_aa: CASSESTGGFYNEQFF
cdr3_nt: TGTGCCAGCAGTGAGTCGACAGGGGGCTTCTACAATGAGCAGTTCTTC

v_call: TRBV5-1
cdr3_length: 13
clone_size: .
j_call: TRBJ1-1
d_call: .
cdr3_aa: CASSIQVNTEAFF
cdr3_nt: TGCGCCAGCAGTATACAGGTGAACACTGAAGCTTTCTTT

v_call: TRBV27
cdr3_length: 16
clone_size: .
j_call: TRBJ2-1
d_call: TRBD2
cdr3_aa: CASSLSTSGLYNEQFF
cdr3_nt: TGTGCCAGCAGTTTATCGACTAGCGGATTATACAATGAGCAGTTCTTC

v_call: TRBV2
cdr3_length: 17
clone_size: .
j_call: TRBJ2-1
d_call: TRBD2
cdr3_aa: CASSQIGTSGGGNEQFF
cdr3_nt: TGTGCCAGCAGTCAAATCGGGACTAGCGGGGGAGGGAATGAGCAGTTCTTC

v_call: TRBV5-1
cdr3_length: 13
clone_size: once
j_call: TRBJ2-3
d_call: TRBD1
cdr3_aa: CASSQQGMDTQYF
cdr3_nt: TGCGCCAGCAGCCAACAGGGGATGGATACGCAGTATTTT

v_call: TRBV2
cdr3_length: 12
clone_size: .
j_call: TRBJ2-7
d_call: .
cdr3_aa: CASRGRGYEQYF
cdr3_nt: TGTGCCAGCAGAGGCCGAGGTTACGAGCAGTACTTC

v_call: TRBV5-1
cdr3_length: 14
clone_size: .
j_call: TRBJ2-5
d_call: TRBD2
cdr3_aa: CASSSGTGKETQYF
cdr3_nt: TGCGCCAGCAGCAGCGGGACTGGGAAAGAGACCCAGTACTTC

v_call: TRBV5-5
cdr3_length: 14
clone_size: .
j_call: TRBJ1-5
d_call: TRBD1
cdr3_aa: CASSMGQLPLAQHF
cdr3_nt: TGTGCCAGCAGCATGGGACAGTTGCCTTTAGCCCAGCATTTT

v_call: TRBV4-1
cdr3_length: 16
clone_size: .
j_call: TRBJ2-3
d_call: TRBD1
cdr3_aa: CASSLDRGRGQDTQYF
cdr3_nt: TGCGCCAGCAGCCTAGATCGTGGCAGGGGGCAGGATACGCAGTATTTT

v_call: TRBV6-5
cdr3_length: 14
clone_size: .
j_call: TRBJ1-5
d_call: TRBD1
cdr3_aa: CASSPDRGGQPQHF
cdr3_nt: TGTGCCAGCAGCCCGGACAGGGGTGGACAGCCCCAGCATTTT

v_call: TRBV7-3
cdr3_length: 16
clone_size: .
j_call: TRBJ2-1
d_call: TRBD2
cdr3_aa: CASSSTGTSGYNEQFF
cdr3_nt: TGTGCCAGCAGCTCTACCGGGACTAGCGGTTACAATGAGCAGTTCTTC

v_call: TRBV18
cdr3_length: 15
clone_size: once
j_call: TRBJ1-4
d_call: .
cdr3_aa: CASSLGQGPNEKLFF
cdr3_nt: TGTGCCAGCTCCCTCGGGCAGGGGCCTAATGAAAAACTGTTTTTT

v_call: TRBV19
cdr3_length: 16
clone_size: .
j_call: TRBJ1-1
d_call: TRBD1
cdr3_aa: CASSETGTVMNTEAFF
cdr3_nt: TGTGCCAGTAGTGAAACCGGGACAGTCATGAACACTGAAGCTTTCTTT

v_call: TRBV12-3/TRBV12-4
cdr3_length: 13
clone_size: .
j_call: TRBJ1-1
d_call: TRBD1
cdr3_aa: CASSHRGNTEAFF
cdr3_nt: TGTGCCAGCAGCCACAGGGGAAACACTGAAGCTTTCTTT